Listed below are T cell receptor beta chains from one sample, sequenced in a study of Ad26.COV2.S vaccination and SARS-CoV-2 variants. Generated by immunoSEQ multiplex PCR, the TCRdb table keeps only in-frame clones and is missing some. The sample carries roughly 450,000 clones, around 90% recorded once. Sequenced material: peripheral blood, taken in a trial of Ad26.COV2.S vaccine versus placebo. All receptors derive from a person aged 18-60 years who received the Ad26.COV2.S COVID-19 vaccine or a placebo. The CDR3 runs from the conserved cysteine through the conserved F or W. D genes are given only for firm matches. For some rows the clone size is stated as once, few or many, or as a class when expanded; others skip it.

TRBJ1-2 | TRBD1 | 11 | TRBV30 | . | CAWNNRGGYTF | TGTGCCTGGAACAACAGGGGCGGCTACACCTTC
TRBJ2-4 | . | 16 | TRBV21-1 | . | CASSKHGHAAKNIQYF | TGTGCCAGCAGCAAGCACGGACATGCAGCCAAAAACATTCAGTACTTC
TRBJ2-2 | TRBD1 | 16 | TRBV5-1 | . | CASSRGQGELTGELFF | TGCGCCAGCAGCCGAGGACAGGGGGAGTTAACCGGGGAGCTGTTTTTT
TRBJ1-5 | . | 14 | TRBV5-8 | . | CASRRRTGQGPQHF | TGTGCCAGCAGGCGCCGGACGGGTCAAGGGCCCCAGCATTTT
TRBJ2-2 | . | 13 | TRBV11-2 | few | CASSPRLTGELFF | TGTGCCAGCAGCCCAAGACTCACCGGGGAGCTGTTTTTT
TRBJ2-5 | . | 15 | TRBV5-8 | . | CASSSPGHLQETQYF | TGTGCCAGCAGCTCGCCGGGACACCTTCAAGAGACCCAGTACTTC
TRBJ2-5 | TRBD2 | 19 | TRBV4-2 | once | CASSQDPLAGGMVRETQYF | TGTGCCAGCAGCCAAGATCCGCTAGCGGGAGGGATGGTGAGGGAGACCCAGTACTTC
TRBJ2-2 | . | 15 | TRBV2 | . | CASTSRGILIGELFF | TGTGCCAGCACCTCGAGGGGGATTCTTATCGGGGAGCTGTTTTTT
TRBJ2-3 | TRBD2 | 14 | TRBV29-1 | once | CSVDGGRAGDTQYF | TGCAGCGTTGATGGGGGGAGGGCCGGAGATACGCAGTATTTT
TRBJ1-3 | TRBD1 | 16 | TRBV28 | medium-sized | CASSLFQTGTGNTIYF | TGTGCCAGCAGTTTATTCCAGACAGGGACCGGAAACACCATATATTTT
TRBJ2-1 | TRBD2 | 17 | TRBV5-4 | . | CASSLEGAGGPRDEQFF | TGTGCCAGCAGCTTGGAGGGGGCGGGAGGGCCCAGGGATGAGCAGTTCTTC
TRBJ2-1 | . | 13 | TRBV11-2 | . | CASSLSDNNEQFF | TGTGCCAGCAGCTTAAGCGATAACAATGAGCAGTTCTTC
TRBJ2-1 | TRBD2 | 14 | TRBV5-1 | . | CASSPGGTDNEQFF | TGCGCCAGCAGCCCGGGAGGTACTGACAATGAGCAGTTCTTC